This T cell receptor beta chain was recovered during a study of cytomegalovirus exposure and HLA in healthy donors (dated by TCRdb to the late 2010s). Turning to the overall study: According to an earlier analysis of 587 of the donors, about 190 million T cells yielded some 120 million unique TCR beta sequences and about 280 Gb of sequence data. An early release covering about 600 HLA-typed donors comprised around 300 gigabases of sequencing data and around 85 million unique TCR sequences. Of the approximately 400 genotyped donors, over 70% fell in the genetic ancestry cluster associated with self-reported Caucasian donors. The aim of the study was to test whether cataloging public T cell receptors could identify signatures of past pathogen exposure. The T cell repertoires of 666 subjects were profiled by immunosequencing and related to cytomegalovirus serostatus. Besides the first cohort of roughly 700 subjects, a separate validation cohort made up of over a hundred different subjects was used. High-throughput TCR immunosequencing, statistical association of individual TCRs with disease status, and machine learning were combined to predict cytomegalovirus infection status. In a later analysis, previously published TCR beta repertoires from 600 to 850 donors were re-analyzed and high-resolution HLA genotyping was added so that TCR occurrence patterns could be studied. The later analysis used no new phenotypic data to find candidate immune exposures, relying instead on TCR beta sequences and their occurrence across donors. An earlier analysis of 500 to 650 of the donors applied high-throughput TCR beta sequencing to assess whether each TCR beta V gene segment acted as functional or pseudogenic. Alongside the repertoire data, information on donor age, sex, ethnicity and CMV serostatus was compiled. A later genetic analysis took genome-wide SNP genotypes for about three fifths of the roughly 670 donors and used that subset as a discovery cohort. Every repertoire in the discovery cohort had been generated on one and the same sequencing platform. Both class I and class II loci were covered by HLA typing, at four-digit resolution. Typing coverage varied by locus: roughly 629-640 donors for A, B, C, DRB1 and DQB1; some 520 for DQA1; around 570 for DPA1; approximately 450 for DPB1. Roughly 5 DR-DQ haplotypes were treated as single units for association and clustering because of strong linkage in the cohort. Among about 400 genotyped donors of the cohort, an average of around 240,000 unique TCR beta nucleotide sequences was sequenced per donor, of which 15% to 20% were non-productive. Points the paper makes about the study in general: A further reported finding was that TCR beta sequences accurately predicted the HLA-A and HLA-B alleles for most subjects in the first cohort. A cluster of highly shared sequence variants was judged likely to represent a technical artifact of the sequencing pipeline. This cohort had only TCR beta chains sequenced, and the lack of alpha or paired-chain data limited which features could be detected. Assigning TCR associations to individual alleles was difficult when HLA alleles, especially DR and DQ, strongly co-occurred. Immune exposure information for the cohort was limited to CMV serostatus. HLA typing was unavailable for some donors at each locus, so association tests used only the typed subset. A later analysis associated some 17,000 TCR beta sequences with specific HLA alleles at a false discovery rate of 0.05. Because counts were too low, seventeen rarely observed V segments, including chromosome 9 orphons, were excluded from the earlier analysis of 587 of the donors. Linkage disequilibrium might explain the correlated functional status among segregating V segments, but an unknown experimental factor could not be ruled out. According to a later genetic analysis, donors in an Asian-associated ancestry cluster had fewer N-insertions in productive TCRs than the roughly 670-donor mean. In a later analysis, most CMV-associated TCR beta chains were found to appear HLA-restricted, with HLA associations seemingly driven largely by CMV exposure. In a later analysis, several top co-occurrence clusters were reported to appear linked to parvovirus B19, influenza, CMV and Epstein-Barr virus. Presence/absence analyses assumed roughly uniform sequencing depth across donors, an assumption that may not hold. In a later analysis, TCR association rates were found to vary across HLA loci, with the most associated TCRs seen for DRB1 alleles and the fewest for HLA-C alleles. The study gave a list of about 160 TCR beta chains associated with cytomegalovirus. Most TCR sequences were observed very rarely across donors, whereas some public TCRs were present in many individuals. A later genetic analysis associated a missense DCLRE1C variant with V-gene and J-gene trimming of TCR beta chains, and an independent cohort replicated the association. Cytomegalovirus status was reported to be diagnosed by the classifier with high specificity and sensitivity in both the original and validation cohorts. In an earlier analysis of 587 of the donors, most TCR beta V segments were observed in productive rearrangements about 87% or about 30% of the time, broadly matching IMGT annotations. Compared with equally common non-associated chains, HLA-associated TCR beta chains in a later analysis were more clonally expanded and had lower generation probabilities. A few of the identified cytomegalovirus-associated TCR beta chains were confirmed in vitro to be specific for cytomegalovirus antigens. Some IMGT-functional V segments, including TRBV6-2 and TRBV6-3, could not be distinguished by the 87-base-pair reads and were therefore excluded. The authors suggested that the approach could potentially be extended to other disease states and immunological phenotypes.

Library creation used the immunoSEQ multiplex PCR assay. The multiplex PCR relied on a mix of 60 forward primers for TCR Vbeta segments and 13 reverse primers for TCR Jbeta segments. Amplification of the CDR3 region of rearranged TCR beta genes was performed with a multiplex PCR assay on genomic DNA. The Illumina HiSeq System was used to sequence the amplified TCR beta libraries as 87-base-pair reads. Under the source paper's analysis protocol: Across the 600 to 700 repertoires, a later analysis counted approximately 75 million unique TCR beta chains, roughly 11 million of which were shared by at least two donors. To remove PCR and sequencing errors, raw reads were error-corrected and collapsed into unique sequences using a nearest-neighbor algorithm that merged closely related sequences. V, D and J gene segments were assigned by aligning CDR3 sequences to IMGT reference sequences. For a sequence to be retained, at least a six-nucleotide match to both a V gene segment and a J gene segment was required. Rearrangements were called productive when the CDR3 lacked stop codons and stayed in frame with V and J; all others were non-productive. CDR3 was defined according to IMGT convention as the region running from the second conserved V-encoded cysteine to the conserved J-encoded phenylalanine. The earlier analysis of about 560 of the donors excluded any sequence lacking an unambiguous match to a single V gene segment. An earlier analysis of just under 600 of the donors called V segments functional above 56.7% productive rearrangements and segregating when the between-donor standard deviation exceeded 5%. A statistical classification framework was developed to diagnose cytomegalovirus status using the catalog of TCR beta chain sequences. A later analysis assigned V and J genes by comparing TCR nucleotide sequences with IMGT/GENE-DB human TR gene sequences. Using the TCRdist pipeline, a later analysis assigned CDR3 sequences along with most-parsimonious VDJ recombination scenarios. In a later analysis, every TCR beta chain was defined by the combination of its CDR3 amino acid sequence and its V-gene family, and reads without a unique V-gene family were dropped. To address suspected cross-contamination and a sequencing artifact, a later analysis removed around 600 highly shared, low-generation-probability nucleotide sequences. In a later analysis, a clonal expansion index was calculated for each public chain from normalized within-repertoire ranks of inferred template counts. In a later analysis, generation probabilities were computed with a VDJ recombination model fitted to out-of-frame rearrangements, and the resulting probabilities were checked against IGoR. In a later analysis, TCR-TCR, TCR-HLA and TCR-CMV co-occurrence was scored with hypergeometric tests, and a repertoire-size bias correction was applied to TCR pairs. False discovery rates were estimated in a later analysis by permuting HLA or CMV assignments 20 times. In a later analysis, co-occurring TCRs were grouped with DBSCAN, and TCRdist sequence similarity was added when clustering was performed within HLA-allele-positive subsets. Co-occurrence clustering excluded repertoires with fewer than 30,000 or more than 120,000 public chains, plus five with anomalous nucleotide sharing. TCRdb retrieved this table from immuneACCESS and kept in-frame rearrangements only. Not all clones are present; in checked studies, unresolved V genes account for under half, and no reason is known for the remainder. That table gives V, J and clone size, and the DNA gave D and trimming. The sample yields more than 90,000 clones; less than 80% were counted once. Of the sample, 11% falls within the top ten clones.

Details on this clone: Its antigen is unknown. No base quality information exists; no much larger clone differs at one position.

Trimming takes 1 base off V and 6 bases off J; junction bases not matched to a gene: 4. CDR1 and CDR2 are read off the germline V gene as SGHDT and YYEEEE. Including cysteine and phenylalanine, the CDR3 has 13 amino acids. Only CDR3 DNA remains: 39 bases, in frame from the first base. The cohort consisted of fewer than 700 healthy bone marrow donors. All cohort members were sampled while nominally healthy, although unrecorded immune exposures were likely present. The donor tested CMV seropositive, placing the donor among the 250 to 350 seropositive members of the cohort. Every donor gave a peripheral blood sample, and the peripheral blood mononuclear cells from that sample were used for TCR beta sequencing. Genomic DNA was extracted from the blood cell samples with the Qiagen DNeasy Blood Extraction Kit.

Recombination linked TRBV5-6 to TRBJ2-7; a stretch of 7 junction bases matches TRBD2. Sequencing used PBMCs. This TCR was recovered from a woman aged 50 to 60 in good health and CMV-seropositive. At the DNA level, the sequence is TGTGCCAGCAGCTTGACTAGGACTAGCGAGCAGTACTTC. The translation is CASSLTRTSEQYF.